The rows below give T cell receptor beta chains drawn from one sample of a study of T cell responses to AZD1222 COVID-19 vaccine. Repertoires were generated with immunoSEQ multiplex PCR, while TCRdb's copy carries only in-frame clones and drops some. The sample records over 150,000 clones, about nine tenths being singletons. The starting material was peripheral blood, obtained on day 0 of AZD1222 vaccination. The receptors here all came from an adult in good health. CDR3s include the opening cysteine and the closing phenylalanine or tryptophan.

v_call: TRBV3-1/TRBV3-2
cdr3_aa: CASSPGTGYYGYTF

v_call: TRBV3-1/TRBV3-2
cdr3_aa: CASSQLTGGYGYTF

v_call: TRBV5-1
cdr3_aa: CASSTGLAGGRYTDTQYF

v_call: TRBV10-2
cdr3_aa: CASSQTLPSYEQYF

v_call: TRBV6-1
cdr3_aa: CASSDRRAYNSPLHF

v_call: TRBV19
cdr3_aa: CACALGVSGNTIYF

v_call: TRBV15
cdr3_aa: CATSSDGTGGRETQYF

v_call: TRBV10-1
cdr3_aa: CASSERGERPGQLCQPQHF

v_call: TRBV20-1
cdr3_aa: CSASPQGAYTF

v_call: TRBV3-1/TRBV3-2
cdr3_aa: CASSRNNAGVWNTEAFF

v_call: TRBV10-3
cdr3_aa: CAIRTAQNTEAFF

v_call: TRBV2
cdr3_aa: CASKVAAANTGELFF

v_call: TRBV6-5
cdr3_aa: CASSYRAGSYGYTF

v_call: TRBV7-2
cdr3_aa: CASSHRVGEQFF

v_call: TRBV2
cdr3_aa: CASSETVGRGLNQPQHF

v_call: TRBV6-1
cdr3_aa: CASSEPRAGRSPLHF

v_call: TRBV3-1/TRBV3-2
cdr3_aa: CASSFDRGMTYEQYF

v_call: TRBV28
cdr3_aa: CASSPGYYGYTF

v_call: TRBV25-1
cdr3_aa: CASSDVSWDNSPLHF

v_call: TRBV28
cdr3_aa: CASQFFPGPYGYTF

v_call: TRBV12-1
cdr3_aa: CASNLRVSNSPLHF

v_call: TRBV19
cdr3_aa: CASSSRSDRFYNEQFF

v_call: TRBV5-1
cdr3_aa: CASSLDGTPTSEAFF

v_call: TRBV11-2
cdr3_aa: CASSYRGGRGEGGEQYF

v_call: TRBV20-1
cdr3_aa: CSVVVGYEQYF

v_call: TRBV4-1
cdr3_aa: CASSQDRTSGWNEQFF

v_call: TRBV2
cdr3_aa: CASRADDYGYTF

v_call: TRBV6-2/TRBV6-3
cdr3_aa: CASSYSKSPTSNTGELFF

v_call: TRBV19
cdr3_aa: CASSYRGMEGYTF

v_call: TRBV5-1
cdr3_aa: CASSLAQGRGYTF

v_call: TRBV25-1
cdr3_aa: CASSPQEGESGANVLTF

v_call: TRBV6-5
cdr3_aa: CASSYWQDVGYTF

v_call: TRBV6-5
cdr3_aa: CASRENTEAFF

v_call: TRBV7-8
cdr3_aa: CASSETENTEAFF

v_call: TRBV5-8
cdr3_aa: CATLARGRYNEQFF

v_call: TRBV7-2
cdr3_aa: CASSLPGGGKNIQYF

v_call: TRBV5-6
cdr3_aa: CASSDLRAPGAEAFF

v_call: TRBV9
cdr3_aa: CASSGAGTYGYTF

v_call: TRBV28
cdr3_aa: CASSPLAGGTGELFF

v_call: TRBV27
cdr3_aa: CASREPRDTEAFF

v_call: TRBV2
cdr3_aa: CASSLQGNIQYF